These 31 T cell receptor beta chains were all obtained from the same sample, sequenced in a study of T cells after somatic rescue of genetic block. Sequencing used immunoSEQ multiplex PCR; TCRdb keeps in-frame clones, though not all of them. The repertoire holds about 72,000 clones, under 95% seen once, with approximately 2.9% in the top ten. The sequenced sample consisted of peripheral blood mononuclear cells (PBMCs). The source of these receptors is a man aged 25 to 40.

The chain joins TRBV28 to TRBJ1-1; D is undetermined. CDR1 MDHEN and CDR2 SYDVKM come from the germline V gene. Trimming stripped 10 bases from V and 3 bases from J, with 0 bases between. The CDR3 length is 8 residues. CDR3 in amino acids: CANTEAFF. The CDR3 DNA reads TGTGCCAACACTGAAGCTTTCTTT. The full variable domain, its missing parts supplied by reference TRBV28 and TRBJ1-1, is DVKVTQSSRYLVKRTGEKVFLECVQDMDHENMFWYRQDPGLGLRLIYFSYDVKMKEKGDIPEGYSVSREKKERFSLILESASTNQTSMYLCANTEAFFGQGTRLTVV.

This chain links TRBV10-2 with TRBJ2-7, with D perhaps matching TRBD2 (5 bases). V was shortened by 8 bases and J by 4 bases, with 30 bases between the two germline ends. The CDR3 loop spans 18 amino acids. From germline, CDR1 is WSHSY and CDR2 SAAADI. The CDR3 DNA reads TGCGCCAGCTCCACCGCGTCGGGAAGTCGCTATCGCCAATACGAGCAGTACTTC. Residues: CASSTASGSRYRQYEQYF.

V usage is TRBV27 and J usage is TRBJ2-5; 10 bases are a match to TRBD1. Germline V gene sequence: CDR1 MNHEY, CDR2 SMNVEV (reference sequence). The J segment lost 7 bases and the V segment lost 4 bases, leaving 6 bases of the junction unmatched. The CDR3 runs 14 residues. DNA of the CDR3: TGTGCCAGCAGTTCCTTGGACAGGGGGATGACCCAGTACTTC. Translating it yields CASSSLDRGMTQYF.

The rearrangement joins TRBV11-3 to TRBJ1-1; no definite D call. Germline-derived CDR1 and CDR2 are SGHNT and YENEEA. Trimming shortened V by 4 bases and J by 1 base, and 4 bases separated the two germline ends. The CDR3 consists of 12 residues. CDR3 DNA sequence: TGTGCCAGCAGCTCCGGGAACACTGAAGCTTTCTTT. Protein sequence: CASSSGNTEAFF.

Here the CDR3 reads CASSKTGTGSEQYF. The CDR3 coding sequence is TGTGCCAGCAGCAAAACCGGGACAGGGTCCGAGCAGTACTTC. The chain employs TRBV21-1 and TRBJ2-7; the listed D gene, TRBD1, was not tested against the DNA. TRBV21-1 is assigned pseudogene status. The CDR3 is made up of 14 amino acids.

The table lists this clone with a count of one. The CDR3 DNA sequence: TGTGCCAGCAGCGTCGGGCCCTCAATGAACACTGAAGCTTTCTTT. It yields the protein CASSVGPSMNTEAFF. The chain joins TRBV9 to TRBJ1-1; the D is unclear. Per germline, CDR1 SGDLS and CDR2 YYNGEE. CDR3 length: 15 amino acids. The germline V and J ends were trimmed by 2 bases and 0 bases, with 11 bases remaining between them.

This chain connects TRBV5-4 to TRBJ2-3; no clear D gene. V was trimmed by 10 bases and J by 2 bases, leaving 11 bases between them. The germline V gene has CDR1 SGHNT and CDR2 YYREEE (reference sequence). The CDR3 sequence is 12 residues long. The CDR3: CAWAQFTDTQYF. The CDR3, as DNA: TGTGCCTGGGCCCAGTTCACAGATACGCAGTATTTT.

The rearrangement uses TRBV5-1 and TRBJ1-4, with 9 bases aligning to TRBD1. Germline CDR1 is SGHRS and CDR2 is YFSETQ. V shed 3 bases and J 3 bases; nucleotides not matched to a gene: 9. The CDR3 sequence is 17 residues long. In DNA form, the CDR3 reads TGCGCCAGCAGCTCAGTCCCGGGACAGGGCTCTAATGAAAAACTGTTTTTT. It codes for CASSSVPGQGSNEKLFF.

The chain joins TRBV28 to TRBJ2-1; no clear D. Deletions cut 2 bases from V and 0 bases from J, with 11 bases between. The CDR3 spans 16 residues. In germline, CDR1 is MDHEN, CDR2 SYDVKM. This CDR3 reads CASSLAGLSSYNEQFF. In DNA form, the CDR3 reads TGTGCCAGCAGTTTAGCCGGTCTGAGCTCCTACAATGAGCAGTTCTTC.

The chain recombines TRBV27 with TRBJ1-6, with 8 bases aligning to TRBD1. CDR1 is MNHEY and CDR2 is SMNVEV in the germline V gene (reference sequence). CDR3 size: 15 residues. The ends lost 4 bases at V and 7 bases at J; junction bases unmatched: 6. The CDR3 DNA follows: TGTGCCAGCAGTTCCCGACAGGGGCGGAATTCACCCCTCCACTTT. The encoded protein is CASSSRQGRNSPLHF.

About this clone itself: This sample includes further DNA sequences coding for the same CDR3. The chain uses TRBV18 and TRBJ1-2, with 7 bases that match TRBD1. J gave up 4 bases and V 0 bases, and 2 bases lay outside the gene matches. This CDR3 contains 14 residues. Germline lookup yields CDR1 KGHSH and CDR2 LQKENI. The CDR3 region is CASSPPGQTYGYTF. In nucleotides, the CDR3 is TGTGCCAGCTCACCACCGGGACAGACCTATGGCTACACCTTC. Combining the CDR3 with reference TRBV18 and TRBJ1-2 gives the whole variable domain NAGVMQNPRHLVRRRGQEARLRCSPMKGHSHVYWYRQLPEEGLKFMVYLQKENIIDESGMPKERFSAEFPKEGPSILRIQQVVRGDSAAYFCASSPPGQTYGYTFGSGTRLTVV.

The rearrangement joins TRBV4-2 to TRBJ1-4; possibly TRBD1 for D (6 bases). The CDR3 is made up of 14 amino acids. Germline V gene sequence: CDR1 LGHNA, CDR2 YNFKEQ. Trimming took off 0 bases at V and 7 bases at J, with 9 bases between the two ends. The CDR3 region has the DNA TGTGCCAGCAGCCAAGAAGGGGGGAGTGAAAAACTGTTTTTT. Its protein is CASSQEGGSEKLFF.

Note on this clone: At the DNA level, this CDR3 is encoded by other sequences in the same sample as well. The chain is built from TRBV27 and TRBJ2-1; perhaps TRBD2 as D (5 bases). Germline-derived CDR1 and CDR2 are MNHEY and SMNVEV (reference sequence). The CDR3 has 14 residues. Trimming shortened V by 3 bases and J by 0 bases, and 6 bases separated the two germline ends. The CDR3 loop reads CASSFGSSYNEQFF. CDR3 DNA sequence: TGTGCCAGCAGTTTTGGGAGCTCCTACAATGAGCAGTTCTTC.

This clone was seen a single time. This rearrangement joins TRBV13 to TRBJ2-6; the D gene could be TRBD1 or TRBD2 (5 bases each). The length of the CDR3 is 15 residues. Per germline, CDR1 PRHDT and CDR2 FYEKMQ (reference sequence). The V gene lost 5 bases and the J gene lost 0 bases, with 8 bases spanning the gap. The DNA of the CDR3 is TGTGCCAGCAGCCTCGGGACCTCTGGGGCCAACGTCCTGACTTTC. It is translated as CASSLGTSGANVLTF.

This chain joins TRBV11-1 and TRBJ2-3; D gene ambiguous. The CDR3 totals 13 residues. Germline V gene sequence: CDR1 SGHAT, CDR2 FQDESV (reference sequence). The V and J ends lost 3 bases and 1 base respectively, with 5 bases between them. CDR3 protein: CASSFPGTDTQYF. The CDR3 bases are TGTGCCAGCAGCTTTCCGGGCACAGATACGCAGTATTTT.

The rearrangement joins TRBV10-3 to TRBJ1-4; D is undetermined. The V and J ends lost 6 bases and 7 bases respectively, with 12 bases between them. This CDR3 contains 13 residues. CDR1 and CDR2 (germline): ENHRY, SYGVKD. In nucleotides, the CDR3 is TGTGCCATCAGACAGAAGGAGTTTGAAAAACTGTTTTTT. Translated, it gives CAIRQKEFEKLFF.

This chain uses TRBV7-2 with TRBJ1-1; D remains unclear. The CDR3 covers 12 residues. Trimming left V 3 bases short and J 5 bases short, with 7 bases between. Germline loops: CDR1 SGHTA, CDR2 FQGNSA. CDR3 in DNA: TGTGCCAGCAGCTTCGATGGTACTGAAGCTTTCTTT. Encoded protein: CASSFDGTEAFF.

The J gene is TRBJ1-2, the V gene TRBV23-1; D unresolved. TRBV23-1 is recorded as an ORF, its role being uncertain. The CDR3 has 17 amino acids. V was shortened by 2 bases and J by 0 bases, with 16 bases between the two germline ends. Written as DNA, the CDR3 is TGCGCCAGCAGTCAAATCCGGCAGGCCGATTCTAACTATGGCTACACCTTC. Its translation is CASSQIRQADSNYGYTF.

This chain joins TRBV9 and TRBJ2-3; D not resolved. The germline V gene has CDR1 SGDLS and CDR2 YYNGEE. Deletions cut 4 bases from V and 2 bases from J, with 5 bases between. This CDR3 region has 12 residues. The CDR3 DNA sequence: TGTGCCAGCAGCCGCAACACAGATACGCAGTATTTT. It yields the protein CASSRNTDTQYF.

The chain recombines TRBV18 with TRBJ2-7; TRBD1 might be the D (6 bases). Germline lookup yields CDR1 KGHSH and CDR2 LQKENI. Trimming shortened V by 2 bases and J by 6 bases, and 14 bases separated the two germline ends. The CDR3 has 14 residues. The CDR3 spells CASSPFQGQSEQYF. The CDR3 DNA follows: TGTGCCAGCTCACCATTCCAAGGACAGAGCGAGCAGTACTTC.

CDR3 in amino acids: CASSSGGGQGYNEQYF. The CDR3 DNA sequence: TGTGCCAGCAGCTCCGGAGGTGGGCAGGGGTACAACGAGCAGTACTTC. The chain combines TRBV11-3 with TRBJ2-7, with D tentatively TRBD1 (6 bases). V lost 4 bases and J 5 bases, leaving 21 bases between the germline ends. The CDR3 spans 16 residues. CDR1 is SGHNT and CDR2 is YENEEA in the germline V gene. Looking up the rest from reference TRBV11-3 and TRBJ2-7 gives the full variable domain: EAGVVQSPRYKIIEKKQPVAFWCNPISGHNTLYWYLQNLGQGPELLIRYENEEAVDDSQLPKDRFSAERLKGVDSTLKIQPAELGDSAVYLCASSSGGGQGYNEQYFGPGTRLTVT.

The chain employs TRBV6-1 and TRBJ1-1; D is unresolved. The CDR3 has 14 residues. Germline values: CDR1 MNHNS, CDR2 SASEGT. The germline V and J ends were trimmed by 3 bases and 4 bases, with 12 bases remaining between them. The CDR3 bases are TGTGCCAGCAGTGACCCCGGGGTAAGCACTGAAGCTTTCTTT. As protein: CASSDPGVSTEAFF.

In the case of this clone: An end of the junction does not agree with germline; a read error may underlie this. The chain is built from TRBV2 and TRBJ2-1; 12 nucleotides match TRBD2. The CDR3 extends over 12 amino acids. Germline CDR1 reads SNHLY; CDR2 reads FYNNEI. CDR3: CASSPGTSGPLF. As DNA, the CDR3 is TGTGCCAGCAGCCCGGGGACTAGCGGGCCACTCTTC.

The genes are TRBV9 and TRBJ1-1; D may be TRBD1 (6 bases). Germline CDR1 SGDLS, CDR2 YYNGEE. The length of the CDR3 is 15 residues. Trimming stripped 0 bases from V and 2 bases from J, with 11 bases between. The CDR3 reads CASSVGAGANTEAFF. The CDR3 nucleotides read TGTGCCAGCAGCGTAGGTGCAGGGGCTAACACTGAAGCTTTCTTT. Together with reference TRBV9 and TRBJ1-1, the CDR3 gives the full variable domain: DSGVTQTPKHLITATGQRVTLRCSPRSGDLSVYWYQQSLDQGLQFLIQYYNGEERAKGNILERFSAQQFPDLHSELNLSSLELGDSALYFCASSVGAGANTEAFFGQGTRLTVV.

This clone showed up just a few times. The rearrangement uses TRBV5-1 and TRBJ1-2; possible D gene TRBD1, 5 bases. Per germline, CDR1 SGHRS and CDR2 YFSETQ. V shed 1 base and J shed 3 bases, with 10 bases lying between them. There are 14 residues in the CDR3. The DNA for the CDR3 is TGCGCCAGCAGCTTGCAGGGTTTGGACTATGGCTACACCTTC. It codes for CASSLQGLDYGYTF.

J is TRBJ2-5 and V is TRBV7-9, with D possibly being TRBD2 (5 bases). Germline V gives CDR1 SEHNR, CDR2 FQNEAQ (reference sequence). The CDR3 has 17 amino acids. Trimming removed 5 bases at V and 5 bases at J, with 24 bases between. CDR3: CASSQNGLSEADETQYF. The CDR3 DNA is TGTGCCAGCAGCCAAAATGGTCTATCGGAGGCAGATGAGACCCAGTACTTC. Filled out from reference TRBV7-9 and TRBJ2-5, the complete variable domain reads DTGVSQNPRHKITKRGQNVTFRCDPISEHNRLYWYRQTLGQGPEFLTYFQNEAQLEKSRLLSDRFSAERPKGSFSTLEIQRTEQGDSAMYLCASSQNGLSEADETQYFGPGTRLLVL.

In this sample, this clone turned up once. This sequence joins TRBV9 and TRBJ2-5; D possibly corresponds to TRBD2 (6 bases). The DNA end is a closer match to TRBJ2-7, so the J assignment may be wrong. CDR3 length: 17 amino acids. Germline V CDR1 and CDR2: SGDLS, YYNGEE. CDR3 sequence (DNA): TGTGCCAGCAGCGTAAGGCCCGGGGGTGAGGGCCCGTACGAGCAGTACTTC. Protein sequence: CASSVRPGGEGPYEQYF.

This clone was recorded a few times. The chain carries TRBV7-2 and TRBJ2-5; 7 bases are a match to TRBD1. This CDR3 comprises 15 residues. The V segment lost 3 bases and the J segment 5 bases; nucleotides outside the gene matches: 9. CDR1 is SGHTA, CDR2 FQGNSA, per germline. The DNA of the CDR3 is TGTGCCAGCAGCTTCTTTGACAGGGTGGGGGAGACCCAGTACTTC. This codes for CASSFFDRVGETQYF. Full variable domain (remainder filled in from reference TRBV7-2 and TRBJ2-5): GAGVSQSPSNKVTEKGKDVELRCDPISGHTALYWYRQSLGQGLEFLIYFQGNSAPDKSGLPSDRFSAERTGGSVSTLTIQRTQQEDSAVYLCASSFFDRVGETQYFGPGTRLLVL.

The V and J genes are TRBV11-3 and TRBJ2-2; 7 bases fit TRBD2. The CDR3 totals 15 residues. Germline values: CDR1 SGHNT, CDR2 YENEEA. The junction had 9 bases not matched to a gene; V was cut back by 5 bases and J by 6 bases. As DNA, the CDR3 is TGTGCCAGCAGCCGTCTTGGAGCGGGGTCCGGGGAGCTGTTTTTT. Protein: CASSRLGAGSGELFF.

This clone was detected only once. The V call is TRBV2, the J call TRBJ2-1; maybe TRBD1 (5 bases). V was clipped by 11 bases and J by 5 bases, with 13 bases between them. Per the germline V gene, CDR1 is SNHLY and CDR2 is FYNNEI. The CDR3 is 12 residues long. The CDR3 here is CAGQPGHNEQFF. CDR3 bases: TGTGCCGGCCAACCAGGGCACAATGAGCAGTTCTTC.

The V gene is TRBV5-1, the J gene TRBJ2-5; 9 bases match TRBD1. CDR3 length: 15 residues. The germline V gene has CDR1 SGHRS and CDR2 YFSETQ. V was clipped by 4 bases and J by 5 bases; unmatched bases: 9. The CDR3 sequence is CASSPRDRAVETQYF. CDR3 DNA sequence: TGCGCCAGCAGCCCCCGGGACAGGGCCGTCGAGACCCAGTACTTC.